Presented here are 3 T cell receptor beta chains from one specimen sequenced in a study of blood T cells in healthy people across ages. The use of a sample-barcoded 5' primer and a J-beta primer mix characterized a second PCR of 7 to 11 cycles. TCRdb reanalysed the 5' RACE reads using MiXCR and keeps one entry per CDR3 protein. The sample has about 1 million distinct CDR3 sequences, more than 35% seen once; the top ten hold approximately 20%. The sample consisted of blood. The receptors here all came from a woman aged 55-70 years in good health.

This clonotype has a handful of counts. This chain uses TRBV20-1 with TRBJ2-1, with 14 bases fitting TRBD2. V trimming: 5 bases; J trimming: 7 bases; junction bases outside the gene matches: 10. The V gene's germline CDR1 is DFQATT and CDR2 SNEGSKA (reference sequence). The CDR3 is 16 amino acids. CDR3 DNA: TGCAGTGCTTCCGACGGACTAGCGGGAGGTATAAATGAGCAGTTCTTC. Translation gives CSASDGLAGGINEQFF.

A note on this clonotype: The germline gene is not matched at one end of the junction; a read error may be the cause. The chain is built from TRBV4-2 and TRBJ2-1; 10 nucleotides line up with TRBD2. This CDR3 region has 15 residues. Looked up from germline, CDR1 is LGHNA and CDR2 is YNFKEQ. This chain's CDR3 is CAGSQAGTSDNEQFF. CDR3 bases: TGTGCCGGCAGCCAAGCGGGGACTAGCGACAATGAGCAGTTCTTC.

A few counts support this clonotype. The junction does not match germline at one end; this may be a read error. V is TRBV7-2 and J is TRBJ2-5; D possibly corresponds to TRBD1 (6 bases). There are 14 residues in the CDR3. The germline V gene has CDR1 SGHTA and CDR2 FQGNSA. The CDR3 sequence: CASSLDFRTEAQYF. CDR3 DNA sequence: TGTGCCAGCAGCTTAGATTTTAGGACAGAGGCCCAGTACTTC.